The present TCR beta chain was sequenced within a study of blood T cell repertoires in COVID-19. Overall study context: Samples came from the United States, Italy and Spain, spanning acute and convalescent COVID-19.

TCRdb keeps only in-frame clones here, not all; method: immunoSEQ multiplex PCR. The table includes about 70,000 clones, more than 65% detected once. Per germline, CDR1 ENHRY and CDR2 SYGVKD. The V end lost 9 bases, the J end lost 0 bases, and 14 bases lay between the germline ends. This CDR3 is 14 amino acids long. This TCR was sampled from a woman in her 70s with acute or convalescent COVID-19. Sequencing was performed on peripheral blood. The V call is TRBV10-3, the J call TRBJ1-1; D is perhaps TRBD1 (5 bases). This CDR3 reads CAMRRGSMNTEAFF. CDR3 sequence (DNA): TGTGCCATGAGAAGGGGAAGTATGAACACTGAAGCTTTCTTT.